Listed below are T cell receptor beta chains from one sample, sequenced in a study of T cells in Graves' hyperthyroidism and ophthalmopathy. TCRdb redid the calling of the multiplex PCR reads with MiXCR, one entry per CDR3 protein. The profile covers about 360,000 distinct CDR3 sequences, with about 18% appearing a single time and about 3.5% taken by the ten largest. Sequenced input: blood. These receptors originate from a woman aged 18-29 years with Graves' hyperthyroidism. Each CDR3 is given with its conserved first and last residue. The D gene is left open where the match is weak. Not every row has a clone size; where given, it reads once, few, many or a size class.

CDR3 protein: CASSFSIGETQYF; CDR3 DNA: TGTGCCAGCAGTTTCAGCATTGGCGAGACCCAGTACTTC; clone size: many; V gene: TRBV28; D gene: .; J gene: TRBJ2-5
CDR3 protein: CASSPAAWDPINTEAFF; CDR3 DNA: TGTGCCAGCAGTCCAGCTGCGTGGGACCCTATCAACACTGAAGCTTTCTTT; clone size: many; V gene: TRBV6-4; D gene: .; J gene: TRBJ1-1
CDR3 protein: CASTEGTTRGTDTQYF; CDR3 DNA: TGTGCCAGCACCGAAGGGACCACAAGGGGCACAGATACGCAGTATTTT; clone size: .; V gene: TRBV13; D gene: .; J gene: TRBJ2-3
CDR3 protein: CASSGQAVELFF; CDR3 DNA: TGCGCCAGCAGTGGCCAGGCAGTGGAGCTGTTTTTT; clone size: .; V gene: TRBV5-1; D gene: .; J gene: TRBJ2-2
CDR3 protein: CASTGRTGGFTEAFF; CDR3 DNA: TGTGCCAGCACCGGACGGACAGGGGGCTTCACTGAAGCTTTCTTT; clone size: many; V gene: TRBV27; D gene: TRBD1; J gene: TRBJ1-1
CDR3 protein: CSARGDEQYF; CDR3 DNA: TGCAGTGCTAGGGGGGACGAGCAGTACTTC; clone size: .; V gene: TRBV20-1; D gene: .; J gene: TRBJ2-7
CDR3 protein: CASSQDPRGGETQYF; CDR3 DNA: TGCGCCAGCAGCCAAGATCCTAGGGGGGGAGAGACCCAGTACTTC; clone size: .; V gene: TRBV4-1; D gene: .; J gene: TRBJ2-5
CDR3 protein: CASRGQRF; CDR3 DNA: TGTGCCAGCAGGGGACAGCGCTTC; clone size: .; V gene: TRBV2; D gene: TRBD1; J gene: TRBJ2-7
CDR3 protein: CASSFLVSVREQYF; CDR3 DNA: TGTGCCAGCAGTTTTTTGGTGAGCGTCCGGGAGCAGTACTTC; clone size: .; V gene: TRBV12-3/TRBV12-4; D gene: .; J gene: TRBJ2-7
CDR3 protein: CASSPSGTGHGYTF; CDR3 DNA: TGTGCCAGCAGTCCCTCCGGGACAGGGCATGGCTACACCTTC; clone size: many; V gene: TRBV27; D gene: TRBD1; J gene: TRBJ1-2
CDR3 protein: CASSNSQGSGYTF; CDR3 DNA: TGTGCCAGCAGTAACTCACAGGGTTCCGGCTACACCTTC; clone size: many; V gene: TRBV12-3/TRBV12-4; D gene: .; J gene: TRBJ1-2
CDR3 protein: CASSSYGQGLTGELFF; CDR3 DNA: TGTGCCAGCAGTTCCTACGGACAGGGATTAACCGGGGAGCTGTTTTTT; clone size: .; V gene: TRBV6-2/TRBV6-3; D gene: TRBD1; J gene: TRBJ2-2
CDR3 protein: CASSREIHTGELFF; CDR3 DNA: TGCGCCAGCAGCAGGGAGATCCACACCGGGGAGCTGTTTTTT; clone size: .; V gene: TRBV5-1; D gene: .; J gene: TRBJ2-2
CDR3 protein: CASSYSGTTQYF; CDR3 DNA: TGTGCCAGCAGTTACTCTGGGACGACCCAGTACTTC; clone size: .; V gene: TRBV6-2/TRBV6-3; D gene: .; J gene: TRBJ2-5
CDR3 protein: CASSLLSGSDGYTF; CDR3 DNA: TGCGCCAGCAGCTTGCTATCGGGGAGCGATGGCTACACCTTC; clone size: many; V gene: TRBV5-1; D gene: .; J gene: TRBJ1-2
CDR3 protein: CASGLTGDIIQYF; CDR3 DNA: TGTGCCAGCGGACTTACAGGGGATATCATTCAGTACTTC; clone size: many; V gene: TRBV7-8; D gene: TRBD1; J gene: TRBJ2-4
CDR3 protein: CASSYTRHQPQHF; CDR3 DNA: TGTGCCAGCAGTTACACGCGGCACCAGCCCCAGCATTTT; clone size: many; V gene: TRBV6-2/TRBV6-3; D gene: .; J gene: TRBJ1-5
CDR3 protein: CATSLGNTEAFF; CDR3 DNA: TGTGCCACCAGTTTGGGGAACACTGAAGCTTTCTTT; clone size: many; V gene: TRBV24-1; D gene: .; J gene: TRBJ1-1
CDR3 protein: CASSPRDKGETQYF; CDR3 DNA: TGTGCCAGCAGCCCACGGGACAAAGGGGAGACCCAGTACTTC; clone size: many; V gene: TRBV12-3/TRBV12-4; D gene: .; J gene: TRBJ2-5
CDR3 protein: CASSAAGEVQYF; CDR3 DNA: TGTGCCAGCAGCGCCGCAGGGGAGGTGCAGTACTTC; clone size: few; V gene: TRBV7-9; D gene: .; J gene: TRBJ2-7
CDR3 protein: CASSGRRNTIYF; CDR3 DNA: TGTGCCAGCAGCGGGCGAAGAAACACCATATATTTT; clone size: many; V gene: TRBV9; D gene: .; J gene: TRBJ1-3
CDR3 protein: CASSQGRGVWTEAFF; CDR3 DNA: TGTGCCAGCAGCCAAGGACGAGGTGTGTGGACTGAAGCTTTCTTT; clone size: .; V gene: TRBV3-1; D gene: .; J gene: TRBJ1-1
CDR3 protein: CASSYSTSINPEAFF; CDR3 DNA: TGTGCCAGCAGTTACTCGACGTCTATCAACCCTGAAGCTTTCTTT; clone size: many; V gene: TRBV6-5; D gene: .; J gene: TRBJ1-1
CDR3 protein: CASSASGGGQYF; CDR3 DNA: TGTGCCAGCAGTGCCAGCGGGGGTGGGCAGTACTTC; clone size: many; V gene: TRBV2; D gene: TRBD2; J gene: TRBJ2-7
CDR3 protein: CASSYSGVGNTIYF; CDR3 DNA: TGTGCCAGCAGTTACTCCGGGGTTGGAAACACCATATATTTT; clone size: many; V gene: TRBV6-5; D gene: .; J gene: TRBJ1-3
CDR3 protein: CAWSEGGAGNYGYTF; CDR3 DNA: TGTGCCTGGAGTGAGGGGGGGGCTGGTAACTATGGCTACACCTTC; clone size: many; V gene: TRBV30; D gene: .; J gene: TRBJ1-2
CDR3 protein: CASSSGAPAEQYF; CDR3 DNA: TGTGCCAGCAGTTCTGGGGCGCCCGCCGAGCAGTACTTC; clone size: many; V gene: TRBV28; D gene: .; J gene: TRBJ2-7
CDR3 protein: CASSVKSGVQETQYF; CDR3 DNA: TGTGCCAGCAGCGTAAAATCAGGGGTCCAAGAGACCCAGTACTTC; clone size: many; V gene: TRBV7-6; D gene: .; J gene: TRBJ2-5
CDR3 protein: CASNPPGTGLYEQYF; CDR3 DNA: TGTGCCAGCAATCCCCCCGGGACAGGGCTTTACGAGCAGTACTTC; clone size: many; V gene: TRBV6-1; D gene: TRBD1; J gene: TRBJ2-7